Below, 26 T cell receptor beta chains from the same sample are listed, as sequenced in a study of early T cells in non-severe SARS-CoV-2 infection. TCRdb used MiXCR to reprocess the 5' RACE reads, holding one entry per CDR3 protein. Of approximately 77,000 distinct CDR3 sequences listed, around 5% are singletons. This sample comprised whole blood, obtained at baseline. Receptor source: an adult who was a healthcare worker with PCR-confirmed SARS-CoV-2 infection or an uninfected control (not recorded which).

This clonotype was detected many times. The chain recombines TRBV5-6 with TRBJ2-3, with 11 bases matching TRBD2. The CDR3 is 17 residues long. V dropped 6 bases and J dropped 6; count of bases not matched to a gene: 15. Germline CDR1 SGHDT, CDR2 YYEEEE. CDR3 region: CASTLPSLAGGWDTQYF. The CDR3 nucleotides are TGTGCCAGCACGCTCCCCTCCCTAGCGGGAGGTTGGGATACGCAGTATTTT.

This clonotype was picked up many times. The rearrangement uses TRBV29-1 and TRBJ1-1; TRBD1 matches at 7 bases. Germline CDR1 is SQVTM and CDR2 is ANQGSEA. This CDR3 contains 15 residues. Trimming cost V 7 bases and J 5 bases; bases outside gene matches: 16. CDR3 in DNA: TGCAGCGGATCCCCGACAGGGCGGGGTGGAACTGAAGCTTTCTTT. Protein sequence: CSGSPTGRGGTEAFF.

V and J are TRBV29-1 and TRBJ2-1; D perhaps matches TRBD1 (5 bases). Germline V gene lookup returns CDR1 SQVTM and CDR2 ANQGSEA. CDR3 size: 12 residues. V lost 6 bases to trimming and J lost 1 base, with 7 bases between them. The CDR3 region has the DNA TGCAGCGTGCAGGGTTCCTACAATGAGCAGTTCTTC. Translating it yields CSVQGSYNEQFF.

This clonotype was seen at least ten times. The J gene is TRBJ1-2, the V gene TRBV7-9, with no clear D. CDR3 size: 16 residues. Trimming took 5 bases from V and 4 from J, leaving 20 bases between them. Germline V gives CDR1 SEHNR, CDR2 FQNEAQ (reference sequence). The CDR3 DNA reads TGTGCCAGCAGCACCCACTTCGTGGAGGACGGCTATGGCTACACCTTC. Protein sequence: CASSTHFVEDGYGYTF.

This clonotype has a count of ten or more. V is TRBV28 and J is TRBJ1-2; D is possibly TRBD1 (5 bases). CDR3 size: 14 residues. The V end lost 6 bases, the J end lost 2 bases, and 13 bases lay between the germline ends. In germline, CDR1 is MDHEN, CDR2 SYDVKM. CDR3: CASRATGLNYGYTF. Here the CDR3 DNA reads TGTGCCAGCAGAGCAACGGGACTGAACTATGGCTACACCTTC.

V usage is TRBV2 and J usage is TRBJ2-2; TRBD2 aligns across 8 bases. V was pared by 5 bases and J by 0 bases, with 8 bases of the junction left unmatched. The CDR3 has 17 amino acids. CDR1 is SNHLY and CDR2 is FYNNEI in the germline V gene. The CDR3 coding sequence is TGTGCCAGCAGTTCCCCCAGGACTAGCCCGAACACCGGGGAGCTGTTTTTT. Protein sequence: CASSSPRTSPNTGELFF. Full variable domain (remainder filled in from reference TRBV2 and TRBJ2-2): EPEVTQTPSHQVTQMGQEVILRCVPISNHLYFYWYRQILGQKVEFLVSFYNNEISEKSEIFDDQFSVERPDGSNFTLKIRSTKLEDSAMYFCASSSPRTSPNTGELFFGEGSRLTVL.

The table lists this clonotype with a few counts. This sequence joins TRBV4-1 and TRBJ1-2, with 7 bases lining up with TRBD1. The CDR3 extends over 15 amino acids. The J segment lost 6 bases and the V segment lost 3 bases, leaving 10 bases of the junction unmatched. Per the germline V gene, CDR1 is MGHRA and CDR2 is YSYEKL. The CDR3 spells CASSHNTGEGNGYTF. CDR3 sequence (DNA): TGCGCCAGCAGCCACAATACAGGGGAGGGAAATGGCTACACCTTC.

J is TRBJ1-1 and V is TRBV19, with 9 bases that match TRBD1. CDR1 is LNHDA and CDR2 is SQIVND in the germline V gene (reference sequence). V shed 6 bases and J 5 bases; nucleotides not matched to a gene: 16. This CDR3 is built from 17 residues. CDR3 sequence (DNA): TGTGCCAGTAGGAATCGGTACTTGACAGGGGGGAAGACTGAAGCTTTCTTT. Amino acid sequence: CASRNRYLTGGKTEAFF.

This clonotype showed up many times. The chain links TRBV6-5 to TRBJ1-2, with 7 positions matching TRBD1. This CDR3 spans 16 amino acids. The V segment lost 5 bases and the J segment 3 bases; nucleotides outside the gene matches: 12. In germline, CDR1 is MNHEY, CDR2 SVGAGI. As DNA, the CDR3 is TGTGCCAGCAGTCGAGGGACAGTCCACTTCGACTATGGCTACACCTTC. Protein: CASSRGTVHFDYGYTF.

This clonotype has a handful of counts. V and J are TRBV3-1 and TRBJ2-7, with 9 bases aligning to TRBD2. CDR1 is LGHDT, CDR2 YNNKEL, per germline (reference sequence). V lost 2 bases to trimming and J lost 7 bases; unmatched junction nucleotides: 6. The CDR3 loop spans 14 amino acids. CDR3 DNA sequence: TGTGCCAGCAGCCAAAGGACTAGCGTGGGAGAGCAGTACTTC. Translation gives CASSQRTSVGEQYF.

There are a few counts of this clonotype. The chain combines TRBV29-1 with TRBJ1-2; perhaps TRBD1 as D (6 bases). The germline V gene has CDR1 SQVTM and CDR2 ANQGSEA. V shed 2 bases and J shed 5 bases, with 12 bases lying between them. The CDR3 extends over 13 amino acids. The CDR3 coding sequence is TGCAGCGTTGAAAGGCGGACAGATTATGGCTACACCTTC. Translated, it gives CSVERRTDYGYTF.

This clonotype was observed a handful of times. The V and J genes are TRBV20-1 and TRBJ2-3; D is ambiguous. This CDR3 has 13 amino acids. Trimming removed 3 bases from V and 2 bases from J, with 9 bases in between. Germline CDR1 reads DFQATT; CDR2 reads SNEGSKA (reference sequence). CDR3 amino acids: CSASRQPTDTQYF. The CDR3 DNA reads TGCAGTGCTAGTCGCCAGCCCACAGATACGCAGTATTTT.

This clonotype occurred many times. The rearrangement uses TRBV29-1 and TRBJ1-5; D gene unclear. The CDR3 is made up of 12 amino acids. The V end was cut by 4 bases, the J end by 6 bases, with 10 bases between. The germline gives CDR1 SQVTM, CDR2 ANQGSEA. The CDR3 region has the DNA TGCAGCGTTGGTAGGGAGCGTCAGCCCCAGCATTTT. This codes for CSVGRERQPQHF. Supplemented by reference TRBV29-1 and TRBJ1-5, the full variable domain reads SAVISQKPSRDICQRGTSLTIQCQVDSQVTMMFWYRQQPGQSLTLIATANQGSEATYESGFVIDKFPISRPNLTFSTLTVSNMSPEDSSIYLCSVGRERQPQHFGDGTRLSIL.

The chain is built from TRBV6-2 or TRBV6-3 and TRBJ1-1, with TRBD1 matching 12 bases. J gave up 4 bases and V 2 bases, and 14 bases lay outside the gene matches. The CDR3 spans 19 residues. CDR1 is MNHEY, CDR2 SVGEGT, per germline. The CDR3 coding sequence is TGTGCCAGCAGTTACCCGACCGGGACAGGGGGCAGATACGGCACTGAAGCTTTCTTT. Translated: CASSYPTGTGGRYGTEAFF.

The V gene is TRBV19, the J gene TRBJ1-5, with D perhaps matching TRBD1 (5 bases). Germline V CDR1 and CDR2: LNHDA, SQIVND (reference sequence). Between the trimmed V and J ends, which lost 1 base and 7 bases, there was a span of 11 bases. The CDR3 runs to 14 residues. CDR3 loop: CASSIAGYLQPQHF. In DNA form, the CDR3 reads TGTGCCAGTAGTATAGCAGGGTACCTCCAGCCCCAGCATTTT. The whole variable domain, filled in from reference TRBV19 and TRBJ1-5, reads DGGITQSPKYLFRKEGQNVTLSCEQNLNHDAMYWYRQDPGQGLRLIYYSQIVNDFQKGDIAEGYSVSREKKESFPLTVTSAQKNPTAFYLCASSIAGYLQPQHFGDGTRLSIL.

This clonotype came up a few times. The rearrangement joins TRBV4-1 to TRBJ2-1; 9 bases match TRBD2. CDR3 size: 16 residues. The junction had 8 bases not matched to a gene; V was cut back by 4 bases and J by 4 bases. Per germline, CDR1 MGHRA and CDR2 YSYEKL. In DNA form, the CDR3 reads TGCGCCAGCAGCCCGACCGGGACTAGCAGGTACAATGAGCAGTTCTTC. Translation: CASSPTGTSRYNEQFF.

This clonotype occurred many times. V and J are TRBV7-9 and TRBJ1-4, with a weak D call TRBD1 (5 bases). In germline, CDR1 is SEHNR, CDR2 FQNEAQ (reference sequence). Deletions cut 7 bases from V and 8 bases from J, with 11 bases between. This CDR3 contains 12 residues. CDR3 bases: TGTGCCAGCACCTCCGGGGGGGAAAAACTGTTTTTT. This codes for CASTSGGEKLFF.

This clonotype has a count of ten or more. The gene calls are TRBV10-3 and TRBJ2-5; 9 nucleotides align to TRBD2. Trimming took 6 bases from V and 5 from J; bases not matched to a gene: 22. The length of the CDR3 is 19 residues. Germline values: CDR1 ENHRY, CDR2 SYGVKD. CDR3: CAIRDPEGLARESSETQYF. The CDR3 DNA reads as TGTGCCATCAGAGATCCGGAGGGACTAGCCCGGGAGAGCAGCGAGACCCAGTACTTC.

This clonotype was seen at least ten times. The genes are TRBV7-9 and TRBJ2-7; 7 bases agree with TRBD2. Trimming cost V 6 bases and J 0 bases; bases outside gene matches: 5. The CDR3 has 14 amino acids. CDR1 and CDR2 from the germline V gene are SEHNR and FQNEAQ (reference sequence). The CDR3 is CASSPRDYSYEQYF. In DNA form, the CDR3 reads TGTGCCAGCAGTCCCCGGGACTACTCCTACGAGCAGTACTTC.

This clonotype has at least ten counts. J is TRBJ1-5 and V is TRBV29-1; 10 positions match TRBD1. This CDR3 is 14 amino acids long. With V trimmed by 4 bases and J by 6 bases, 6 bases remained unmatched. Germline CDR1 reads SQVTM; CDR2 reads ANQGSEA. The CDR3 sequence: CSVGDRGPAQPQHF. CDR3 DNA sequence: TGCAGCGTTGGAGACAGGGGGCCTGCTCAGCCCCAGCATTTT.

The rearrangement uses TRBV25-1 and TRBJ2-3; 11 bases fit TRBD2. Per the germline V gene, CDR1 is MGHDK and CDR2 is SYGVNS. The CDR3 is 16 residues long. V was pared by 3 bases and J by 6 bases, with 8 bases of the junction left unmatched. The DNA for the CDR3 is TGTGCCAGCAGTGAGGGGCTAGCGGGAGGTAGGGATACGCAGTATTTT. Protein sequence: CASSEGLAGGRDTQYF.

This clonotype was recorded a few times. The chain is built from TRBV11-3 and TRBJ2-1; 12 bases align to TRBD2. The CDR3 is made up of 14 amino acids. Germline CDR1 SGHNT, CDR2 YENEEA. V lost 5 bases and J lost 8; bases outside the gene matches: 4. This chain's CDR3 is CASSPGTSGYEQFF. In DNA, the CDR3 is TGTGCCAGCAGCCCCGGGACTAGCGGGTATGAGCAGTTCTTC. The variable domain in full, completed from reference TRBV11-3 and TRBJ2-1, reads EAGVVQSPRYKIIEKKQPVAFWCNPISGHNTLYWYLQNLGQGPELLIRYENEEAVDDSQLPKDRFSAERLKGVDSTLKIQPAELGDSAVYLCASSPGTSGYEQFFGPGTRLTVL.

The table lists this clonotype with many counts. The V gene is TRBV7-2, the J gene TRBJ2-7; a possible D gene is TRBD2 (6 bases). There are 15 residues in the CDR3. Germline assignment: CDR1 SGHTA and CDR2 FQGNSA. With 5 bases removed from V and 3 bases from J, the gap between germline ends came to 17 bases. The CDR3 coding sequence is TGTGCCAGCAGCCTGGAGGGGACTGCCTTCTACGAGCAGTACTTC. This gives the protein CASSLEGTAFYEQYF.

The chain recombines TRBV4-1 with TRBJ2-7; TRBD1 is a possible D gene (5 bases). The CDR3 spans 12 residues. Germline V gene sequence: CDR1 MGHRA, CDR2 YSYEKL. The V end lost 0 bases, the J end lost 9 bases, and 9 bases lay between the germline ends. CDR3 coding DNA: TGCGCCAGCAGCCAAGACTCAGGGCTGCAGTACTTC. Translation gives CASSQDSGLQYF.

This clonotype was recorded many times. This chain links TRBV7-9 with TRBJ2-1; TRBD2 aligns across 8 bases. V shed 4 bases, J shed 10 bases, and the junction held 9 bases outside the gene matches. The V gene's germline CDR1 is SEHNR and CDR2 FQNEAQ (reference sequence). The CDR3 loop spans 14 amino acids. Here the CDR3 reads CASSSERGRREQFF. In nucleotides, the CDR3 is TGTGCCAGCAGCTCCGAGCGGGGGAGGAGAGAGCAGTTCTTC.

In its sample, this clonotype was seen a few times. The gene calls are TRBV12-3 or TRBV12-4 and TRBJ2-5; 9 positions agree with TRBD2. J was trimmed by 5 bases and V by 3 bases; bases with no gene match: 7. This CDR3 has 15 residues. CDR3 region: CASSLSSGSAETQYF. In nucleotides, the CDR3 is TGTGCCAGCAGTTTGAGTAGCGGGAGTGCCGAGACCCAGTACTTC.